Below are 26 T cell receptor beta chains sequenced from a single sample in a study of spatial heterogeneity in lung cancer. Study observations and caveats: Expanded alpha and beta TCR counts within tumors tracked tumor mutation counts.

The time point is: sample taken at primary tumor resection. No antigens are known for them. TCRdb recomputed calls from the 5' RACE reads with MiXCR, one row per CDR3 protein. Of roughly 4,900 distinct CDR3 sequences listed, 9.5% to 15% are singletons. Sample: lung tumor tissue, taken at surgery. Source of these receptors: a male donor with early-stage non-small cell lung cancer.

This clonotype was picked up a small number of times. The rearrangement links TRBV6-5 to TRBJ2-3; D remains ambiguous. V gave up 5 bases and J gave up 6 bases, with 12 bases separating them. The CDR3 runs 13 residues. Germline lookup yields CDR1 MNHEY and CDR2 SVGAGI. This chain's CDR3 is CASSEVNRDTQYF. CDR3 coding DNA: TGTGCCAGCAGTGAGGTGAATCGGGATACGCAGTATTTT.

The chain is built from TRBV6-1 and TRBJ2-2; 7 bases line up with TRBD1. This CDR3 spans 15 amino acids. J gave up 3 bases and V 6 bases, and 7 bases lay outside the gene matches. The germline CDR1 and CDR2 sequences are MNHNS and SASEGT. The CDR3 DNA reads TGTGCCAGCAGGAGGGACAGCCGCGACACCGGGGAGCTGTTTTTT. Its translation: CASRRDSRDTGELFF.

V and J are TRBV7-6 and TRBJ1-3; D gene unclear. Per the germline V gene, CDR1 is SGHVS and CDR2 is FNYEAQ. Deletions cut 3 bases from V and 0 bases from J, with 9 bases between. The CDR3 has 15 amino acids. The DNA for the CDR3 is TGTGCCAGCAGCTTTAACGGGAACTCTGGAAACACCATATATTTT. Translation gives CASSFNGNSGNTIYF.

Ten or more counts support this clonotype. V and J are TRBV19 and TRBJ2-1, with D perhaps TRBD2 (5 bases). This CDR3 has 15 amino acids. Germline assignment: CDR1 LNHDA and CDR2 SQIVND (reference sequence). V shed 1 base and J shed 5 bases, with 12 bases lying between them. The CDR3 loop reads CASSIGGLEHNEQFF. Here the CDR3 DNA reads TGTGCCAGTAGTATAGGAGGGCTGGAACACAATGAGCAGTTCTTC.

Judged by abundance, this clonotype is medium-sized (0.01 to 0.1%). The V gene is TRBV6-5, the J gene TRBJ1-6; D unresolved. This CDR3 contains 14 residues. In germline, CDR1 is MNHEY, CDR2 SVGAGI. Trimming took off 2 bases at V and 7 bases at J, with 9 bases between the two ends. The CDR3 is CASSYEGKNSPLHF. CDR3 DNA sequence: TGTGCCAGCAGTTACGAGGGCAAGAATTCACCCCTCCACTTT.

By sample share, this clonotype is medium-sized. The chain uses TRBV11-2 and TRBJ2-6; tentatively, D is TRBD1 (6 bases). Germline V lookup: CDR1 SGHAT, CDR2 FQNNGV. The length of the CDR3 is 18 residues. V lost 4 bases, J lost 1 base, and 17 bases lay in between. CDR3 amino acids: CASSSLFRGMSGANVLTF. The CDR3 DNA follows: TGTGCCAGCAGCTCCCTATTCAGGGGAATGTCTGGGGCCAACGTCCTGACTTTC.

This chain connects TRBV7-2 to TRBJ2-1, with D perhaps TRBD2 (6 bases). This CDR3 has 12 residues. Germline loops: CDR1 SGHTA, CDR2 FQGNSA. V was clipped by 7 bases and J by 10 bases, with 14 bases between them. The CDR3 DNA is TGTGCCAGCACACTAGCCCATGGGGAGCAGTTCTTC. Protein: CASTLAHGEQFF.

The chain employs TRBV7-8 and TRBJ2-3, with D perhaps TRBD1 (5 bases). The germline V and J ends were trimmed by 0 bases and 0 bases, with 19 bases remaining between them. Germline values: CDR1 SGHVS, CDR2 FQNEAQ. The CDR3 covers 19 residues. This CDR3 is CASSLAVWRTTSSTDTQYF. The CDR3 DNA is TGTGCCAGCAGCTTAGCGGTGTGGCGGACAACCTCTAGCACAGATACGCAGTATTTT.

This clonotype is termed medium-sized. The chain joins TRBV11-2 to TRBJ2-1, with 8 positions matching TRBD2. With 5 bases clipped from V and 7 bases from J, the junction kept 10 bases outside the gene matches. This CDR3 is built from 15 residues. Germline assignment: CDR1 SGHAT and CDR2 FQNNGV. The CDR3 loop is CASSPRIGGGNEQFF. DNA of the CDR3: TGTGCCAGCAGCCCCCGAATCGGGGGGGGGAATGAGCAGTTCTTC.

This rearrangement joins TRBV7-2 to TRBJ2-3; TRBD2 matches at 7 bases. The CDR3 has 13 residues. Losses at the gene ends were 6 bases for V and 4 bases for J; bases not matched to a gene: 4. Germline V gene lookup returns CDR1 SGHTA and CDR2 FQGNSA. The CDR3 sequence: CASRSGTADTQYF. CDR3 DNA: TGTGCCAGCAGAAGCGGGACCGCAGATACGCAGTATTTT.

This clonotype is categorized as medium-sized (0.01 to 0.1%). The chain is built from TRBV28 and TRBJ2-7; the D gene is possibly TRBD2 (6 bases). Trimming pared 3 bases from V and 6 bases from J, leaving 12 bases between. This CDR3 has 13 residues. Germline V gene data show CDR1 as MDHEN and CDR2 as SYDVKM. The CDR3 sequence: CASSFPGALEQYF. In DNA, the CDR3 is TGTGCCAGCAGTTTCCCGGGAGCCCTCGAGCAGTACTTC. Using reference TRBV28 and TRBJ2-7 for the parts outside the CDR3, the full variable domain is DVKVTQSSRYLVKRTGEKVFLECVQDMDHENMFWYRQDPGLGLRLIYFSYDVKMKEKGDIPEGYSVSREKKERFSLILESASTNQTSMYLCASSFPGALEQYFGPGTRLTVT.

The chain has TRBV7-2 and TRBJ2-3; TRBD2 is a possible D gene (5 bases). V dropped 1 base and J dropped 9 bases, with 11 bases sitting between them. Germline CDR1 reads SGHTA; CDR2 reads FQGNSA. This CDR3 contains 13 residues. CDR3 nucleotide sequence: TGTGCCAGCAGCTTAGAGGAGGCGAGGACGCAGTATTTT. It is translated as CASSLEEARTQYF.

This clonotype was detected a few times. The chain carries TRBV6-5 and TRBJ2-2; D unclear. Germline CDR1 and CDR2: MNHEY and SVGAGI. Trimming pared 2 bases from V and 2 bases from J, leaving 9 bases between. This CDR3 has 15 amino acids. CDR3 region: CASSYGQRNTGELFF. The CDR3 region has the DNA TGTGCCAGCAGTTACGGTCAGCGTAACACCGGGGAGCTGTTTTTT.

This clonotype was seen many times. The chain is built from TRBV28 and TRBJ2-2; D is ambiguous. The CDR3 is made up of 12 amino acids. Trimming removed 4 bases from V and 7 bases from J, with 7 bases in between. From germline, CDR1 is MDHEN and CDR2 SYDVKM. DNA for the CDR3: TGTGCCAGCAGTTCAGAGTACGGGGAGCTGTTTTTT. Its translation: CASSSEYGELFF. Filled out from reference TRBV28 and TRBJ2-2, the complete variable domain reads DVKVTQSSRYLVKRTGEKVFLECVQDMDHENMFWYRQDPGLGLRLIYFSYDVKMKEKGDIPEGYSVSREKKERFSLILESASTNQTSMYLCASSSEYGELFFGEGSRLTVL.

This clonotype was found a few times. This chain joins TRBV10-3 and TRBJ2-7, with a possible D match to TRBD1 (6 bases). Germline lookup yields CDR1 ENHRY and CDR2 SYGVKD. Trimming stripped 8 bases from V and 6 bases from J, with 29 bases between. The CDR3 is 17 residues long. This CDR3 is CAIGVIPGLTKGGEQYV. CDR3 nucleotide sequence: TGTGCCATCGGAGTAATACCGGGCCTTACCAAAGGGGGCGAGCAGTACGTC.

This clonotype was found many times. The chain links TRBV12-3 or TRBV12-4 to TRBJ2-3; 10 nucleotides agree with TRBD2. The V gene end was trimmed by 5 bases and the J gene end by 6 bases; junction bases not matched to a gene: 8. The CDR3 extends over 15 amino acids. The CDR3: CASSISAGGLDTQYF. In nucleotides, the CDR3 is TGTGCCAGCAGTATATCAGCGGGAGGGTTGGATACGCAGTATTTT.

The table lists this clonotype with a few counts. The V gene is TRBV5-1, the J gene TRBJ2-1; possible D gene TRBD1, 6 bases. V lost 6 bases and J 0 bases, leaving 16 bases between the germline ends. Germline V CDR1 and CDR2: SGHRS, YFSETQ. The CDR3 contains 16 residues. The CDR3 spells CASKVQGGSSYNEQFF. The DNA for the CDR3 is TGCGCCAGCAAAGTACAGGGTGGGAGCTCCTACAATGAGCAGTTCTTC.

The chain joins TRBV24-1 to TRBJ1-1; D is perhaps TRBD1 (5 bases). The CDR3 consists of 12 residues. The V end was cut by 2 bases, the J end by 8 bases, with 8 bases between. Germline V gene sequence: CDR1 KGHDR, CDR2 SFDVKD. CDR3 DNA sequence: TGTGCCACCAGTGATTACGGGGCCGAAGCTTTCTTT. Its protein product is CATSDYGAEAFF.

The chain links TRBV7-9 to TRBJ2-5; D remains ambiguous. This CDR3 spans 12 amino acids. Deletions cut 4 bases from V and 2 bases from J, with 5 bases between. CDR1 is SEHNR and CDR2 is FQNEAQ in the germline V gene (reference sequence). CDR3 coding DNA: TGTGCCAGCAGCTACCTTCAAGAGACCCAGTACTTC. Its translation is CASSYLQETQYF.

The genes are TRBV29-1 and TRBJ2-4; no definite D call. V shed 0 bases and J shed 1 base, with 7 bases lying between them. Germline CDR1 and CDR2: SQVTM and ANQGSEA. The CDR3 loop spans 14 amino acids. The CDR3 DNA reads TGCAGCGTTGAAGATTGGGGTGCCAAAAACATTCAGTACTTC. This translates into CSVEDWGAKNIQYF.

The chain joins TRBV29-1 to TRBJ1-1; 9 bases are shared with TRBD1. J gave up 4 bases and V 7 bases, and 7 bases lay outside the gene matches. The CDR3 is 13 residues long. Germline assignment: CDR1 SQVTM and CDR2 ANQGSEA. CDR3 coding DNA: TGCAGCGGCCGGGACAGGGAGGGCACTGAAGCTTTCTTT. As protein: CSGRDREGTEAFF.

In its sample, this clonotype is medium-sized (0.01 to 0.1%). The rearrangement joins TRBV3-1 to TRBJ1-4; D remains unclear. CDR1 LGHDT and CDR2 YNNKEL come from the germline V gene (reference sequence). V was clipped by 3 bases and J by 0 bases, with 8 bases between them. The length of the CDR3 is 15 residues. The CDR3 is CASSQWTATNEKLFF. The CDR3 DNA reads as TGTGCCAGCAGCCAGTGGACGGCAACTAATGAAAAACTGTTTTTT.

The sample holds a few counts of this clonotype. The chain has TRBV7-6 and TRBJ1-2; unclear D gene. Germline lookup yields CDR1 SGHVS and CDR2 FNYEAQ. The CDR3 has 15 residues. V shed 0 bases and J shed 4 bases, with 12 bases lying between them. The CDR3 sequence: CASSLAPQLPYGYTF. As DNA, the CDR3 is TGTGCCAGCAGCTTAGCGCCCCAGCTTCCCTATGGCTACACCTTC.

There are a few counts of this clonotype. This chain joins TRBV12-3 or TRBV12-4 and TRBJ2-2; D not certain. Deletions cut 1 base from V and 5 bases from J, with 5 bases between. The CDR3 length is 13 residues. The CDR3, as DNA: TGTGCCAGCAGTTTAGGTCAGACCGGGGAGCTGTTTTTT. It yields the protein CASSLGQTGELFF.

A few counts support this clonotype. This rearrangement joins TRBV7-2 to TRBJ2-1, with 7 bases identical to TRBD2. The ends lost 1 base at V and 0 bases at J; junction bases unmatched: 12. The germline CDR1 and CDR2 sequences are SGHTA and FQGNSA. This CDR3 has 19 amino acids. CDR3 sequence reads: CASSLGSGQANPSYNEQFF. CDR3 nucleotides: TGTGCCAGCAGCTTAGGTAGCGGGCAAGCGAACCCCTCCTACAATGAGCAGTTCTTC.

This sequence joins TRBV6-1 and TRBJ1-4, with TRBD1 identical over 8 bases. V was clipped by 9 bases and J by 7 bases; unmatched bases: 13. CDR1 and CDR2 (germline): MNHNS, SASEGT. The CDR3 is made up of 15 amino acids. CDR3 DNA sequence: TGTGCCAGTCAGGGGGCGGGCTTCCTAGGTGAAAAACTGTTTTTT. This sequence encodes CASQGAGFLGEKLFF.